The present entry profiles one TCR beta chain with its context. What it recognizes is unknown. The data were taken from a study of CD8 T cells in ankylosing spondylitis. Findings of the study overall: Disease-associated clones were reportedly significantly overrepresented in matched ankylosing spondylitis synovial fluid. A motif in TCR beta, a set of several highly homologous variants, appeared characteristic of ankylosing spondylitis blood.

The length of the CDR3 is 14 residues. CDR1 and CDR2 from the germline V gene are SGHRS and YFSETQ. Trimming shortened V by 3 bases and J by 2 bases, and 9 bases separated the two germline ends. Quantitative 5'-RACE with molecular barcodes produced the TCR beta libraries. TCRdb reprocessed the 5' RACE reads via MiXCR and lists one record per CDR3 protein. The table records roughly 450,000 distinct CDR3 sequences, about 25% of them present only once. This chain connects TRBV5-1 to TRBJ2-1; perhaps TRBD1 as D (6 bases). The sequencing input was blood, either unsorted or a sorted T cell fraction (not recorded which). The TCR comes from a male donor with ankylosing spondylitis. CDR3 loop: CASSSGQTYNEQFF. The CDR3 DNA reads TGCGCCAGCAGCTCCGGACAGACCTACAATGAGCAGTTCTTC.